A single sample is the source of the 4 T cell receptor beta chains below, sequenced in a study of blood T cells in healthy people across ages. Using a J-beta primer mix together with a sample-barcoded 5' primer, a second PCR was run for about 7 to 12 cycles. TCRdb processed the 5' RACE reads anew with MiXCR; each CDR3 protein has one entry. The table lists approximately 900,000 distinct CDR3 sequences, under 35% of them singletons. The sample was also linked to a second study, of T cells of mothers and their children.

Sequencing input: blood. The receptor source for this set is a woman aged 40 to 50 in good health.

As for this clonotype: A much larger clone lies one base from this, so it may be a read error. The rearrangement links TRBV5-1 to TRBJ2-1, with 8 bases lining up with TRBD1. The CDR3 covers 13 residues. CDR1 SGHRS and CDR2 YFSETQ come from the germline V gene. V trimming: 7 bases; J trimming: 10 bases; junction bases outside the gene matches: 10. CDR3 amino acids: CASARGQDYEQFF. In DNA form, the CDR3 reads TGCGCCAGCGCGAGGGGACAGGACTACGAGCAGTTCTTC.

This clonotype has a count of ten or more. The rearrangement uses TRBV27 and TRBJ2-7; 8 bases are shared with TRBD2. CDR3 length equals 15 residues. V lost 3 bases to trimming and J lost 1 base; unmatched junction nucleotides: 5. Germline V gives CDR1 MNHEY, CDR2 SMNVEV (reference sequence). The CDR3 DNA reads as TGTGCCAGCAGTTTTGCGGGGGGAGGATCCTACGAGCAGTACTTC. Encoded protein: CASSFAGGGSYEQYF.

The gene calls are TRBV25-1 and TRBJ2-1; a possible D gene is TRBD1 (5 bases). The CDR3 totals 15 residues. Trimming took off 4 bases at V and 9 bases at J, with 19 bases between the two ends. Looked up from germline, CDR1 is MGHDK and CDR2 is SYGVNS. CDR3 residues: CASSGAGAGWGEQFF. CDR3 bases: TGTGCCAGCAGTGGGGCTGGGGCAGGGTGGGGTGAGCAGTTCTTC. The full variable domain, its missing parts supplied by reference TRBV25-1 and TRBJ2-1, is EADIYQTPRYLVIGTGKKITLECSQTMGHDKMYWYQQDPGMELHLIHYSYGVNSTEKGDLSSESTVSRIRTEHFPLTLESARPSHTSQYLCASSGAGAGWGEQFFGPGTRLTVL.

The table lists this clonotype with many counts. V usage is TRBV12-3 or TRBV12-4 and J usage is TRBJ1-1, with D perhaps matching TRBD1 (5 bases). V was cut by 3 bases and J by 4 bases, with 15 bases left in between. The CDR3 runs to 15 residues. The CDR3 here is CASSFRYPRGTEAFF. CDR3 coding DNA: TGTGCCAGCAGTTTCAGGTACCCAAGGGGCACTGAAGCTTTCTTT.